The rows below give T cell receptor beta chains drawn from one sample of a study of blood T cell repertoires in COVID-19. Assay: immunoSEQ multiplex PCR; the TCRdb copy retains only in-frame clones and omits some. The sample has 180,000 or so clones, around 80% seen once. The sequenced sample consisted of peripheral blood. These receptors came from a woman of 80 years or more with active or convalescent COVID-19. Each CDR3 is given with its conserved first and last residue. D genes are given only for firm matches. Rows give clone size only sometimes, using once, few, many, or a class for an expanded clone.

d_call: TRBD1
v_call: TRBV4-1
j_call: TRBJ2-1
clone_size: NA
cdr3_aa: CASSHGRDRGYNEQFF
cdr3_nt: TGCGCCAGCAGCCACGGCCGGGACAGGGGTTACAATGAGCAGTTCTTC

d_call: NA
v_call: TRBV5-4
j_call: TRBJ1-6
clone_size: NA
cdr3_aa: CASSSAQGNSPLHF
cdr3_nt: TGTGCCAGCAGTAGCGCGCAGGGGAATTCACCCCTCCACTTT

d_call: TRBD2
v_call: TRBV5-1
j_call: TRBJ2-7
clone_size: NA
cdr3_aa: CASSPGGVGDEQYF
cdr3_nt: TGCGCCAGCAGCCCGGGAGGGGTTGGGGACGAGCAGTACTTC

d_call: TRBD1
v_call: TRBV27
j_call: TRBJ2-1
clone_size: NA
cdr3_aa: CASSLWARGNEQFF
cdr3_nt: TGTGCCAGCAGTTTATGGGCCAGGGGGAATGAGCAGTTCTTC

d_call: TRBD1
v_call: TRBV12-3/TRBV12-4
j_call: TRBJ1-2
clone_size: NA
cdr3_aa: CASSLQGAVGYTF
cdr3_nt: TGTGCCAGCAGCCTGCAGGGGGCGGTCGGCTACACCTTC

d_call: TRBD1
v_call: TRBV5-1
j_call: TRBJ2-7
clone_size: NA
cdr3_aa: CASSSTGITYEQYF
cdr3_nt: TGCGCCAGCAGCTCGACAGGGATCACCTACGAGCAGTACTTC

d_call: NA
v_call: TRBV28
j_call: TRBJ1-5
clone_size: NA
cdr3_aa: CASSSRGGYSNQPQHF
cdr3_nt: TGTGCCAGCAGTTCTCGGGGTGGGTATAGCAATCAGCCCCAGCATTTT

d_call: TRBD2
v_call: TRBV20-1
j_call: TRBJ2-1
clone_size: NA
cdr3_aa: CSASAEGLAGGGSYNEQFF
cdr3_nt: TGCAGTGCTAGTGCCGAGGGACTAGCGGGGGGTGGTTCCTACAATGAGCAGTTCTTC

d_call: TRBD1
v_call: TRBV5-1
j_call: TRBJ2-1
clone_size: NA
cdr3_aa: CASSLGGTGVESEQFF
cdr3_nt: TGCGCCAGCAGCTTGGGTGGGACAGGGGTTGAAAGTGAGCAGTTCTTC

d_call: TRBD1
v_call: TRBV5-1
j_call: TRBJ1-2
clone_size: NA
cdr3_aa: CASSTTGGNYGYTF
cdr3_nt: TGCGCCAGCAGCACGACAGGGGGAAACTATGGCTACACCTTC

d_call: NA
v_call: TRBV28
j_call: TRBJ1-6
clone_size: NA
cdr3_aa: CASSSGPGSPLHF
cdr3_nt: TGTGCCAGCAGTTCAGGGCCAGGGTCACCCCTCCACTTT

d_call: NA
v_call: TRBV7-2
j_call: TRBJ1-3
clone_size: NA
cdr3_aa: CASSPNSPLSGNTIYF
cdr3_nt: TGTGCCAGCAGCCCGAACTCCCCCTTATCTGGAAACACCATATATTTT

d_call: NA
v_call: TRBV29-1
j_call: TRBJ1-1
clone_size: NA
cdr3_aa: CSARLNTEAFF
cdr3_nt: TGCAGCGCCAGGTTAAACACTGAAGCTTTCTTT

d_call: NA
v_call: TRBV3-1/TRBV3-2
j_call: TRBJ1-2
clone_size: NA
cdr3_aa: CASSPRGSGIYGYTF
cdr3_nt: TGTGCCAGCAGCCCACGGGGGAGCGGTATCTATGGCTACACCTTC

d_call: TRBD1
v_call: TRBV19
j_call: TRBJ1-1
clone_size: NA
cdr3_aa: CASIRREGAGTEAFF
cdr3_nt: TGTGCCAGTATCCGGCGTGAGGGGGCGGGCACTGAAGCTTTCTTT

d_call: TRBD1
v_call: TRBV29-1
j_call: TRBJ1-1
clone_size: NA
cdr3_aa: CSVDRGGMNTEAFF
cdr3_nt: TGCAGCGTGGACAGGGGAGGAATGAACACTGAAGCTTTCTTT

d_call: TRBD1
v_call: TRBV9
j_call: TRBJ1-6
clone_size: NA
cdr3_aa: CASSVGSGGNSPLHF
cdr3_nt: TGTGCCAGCAGCGTAGGGTCAGGGGGTAATTCACCCCTCCACTTT

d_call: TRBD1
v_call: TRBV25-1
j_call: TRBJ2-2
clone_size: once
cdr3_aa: CASSKTGTGELFF
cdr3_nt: TGTGCCAGCAGCAAGACAGGGACCGGGGAGCTGTTTTTT

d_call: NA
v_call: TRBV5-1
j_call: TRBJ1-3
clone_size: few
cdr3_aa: CASSRTETGNTIYF
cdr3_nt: TGCGCCAGCAGCCGTACAGAGACTGGAAACACCATATATTTT

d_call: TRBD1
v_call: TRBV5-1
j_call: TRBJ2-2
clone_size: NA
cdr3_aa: CASSVSAGGSGTGELFF
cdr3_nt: TGCGCCAGCAGCGTATCTGCAGGGGGCTCGGGCACCGGGGAGCTGTTTTTT

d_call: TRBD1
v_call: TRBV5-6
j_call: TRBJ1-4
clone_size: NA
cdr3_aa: CASSPQLHGTANEKLFF
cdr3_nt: TGTGCCAGCAGCCCGCAACTCCACGGGACAGCTAATGAAAAACTGTTTTTT

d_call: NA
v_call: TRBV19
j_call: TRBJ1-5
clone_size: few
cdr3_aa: CASSSRSNQPQHF
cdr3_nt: TGTGCCAGTAGTAGTCGGAGCAATCAGCCCCAGCATTTT

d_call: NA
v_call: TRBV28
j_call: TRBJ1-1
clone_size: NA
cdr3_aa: CASRPPGGGTEAFF
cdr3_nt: TGTGCCAGCAGGCCACCTGGGGGGGGCACTGAAGCTTTCTTT

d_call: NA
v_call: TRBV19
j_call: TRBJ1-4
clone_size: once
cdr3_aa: CASRTSVGETGKHEKLFF
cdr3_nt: TGTGCCAGTAGGACCAGCGTGGGTGAGACAGGCAAGCATGAAAAACTGTTTTTT

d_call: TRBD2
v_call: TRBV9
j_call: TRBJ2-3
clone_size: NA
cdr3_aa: CASSVYSGGAVDTQYF
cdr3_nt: TGTGCCAGCAGCGTATATAGCGGGGGGGCCGTAGATACGCAGTATTTT

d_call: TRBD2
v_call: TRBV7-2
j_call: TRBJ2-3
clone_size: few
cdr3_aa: CASREGLATPGADTQYF
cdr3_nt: TGTGCCAGCAGGGAAGGACTAGCAACCCCGGGCGCAGATACGCAGTATTTT

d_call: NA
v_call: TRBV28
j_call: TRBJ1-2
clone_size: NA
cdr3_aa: CASSLGAGFGYTF
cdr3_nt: TGTGCCAGCAGTTTAGGAGCGGGGTTTGGCTACACCTTC

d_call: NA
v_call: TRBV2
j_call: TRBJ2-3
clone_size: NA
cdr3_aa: CASRPGWADTQYF
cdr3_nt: TGTGCCAGCAGGCCGGGATGGGCAGATACGCAGTATTTT

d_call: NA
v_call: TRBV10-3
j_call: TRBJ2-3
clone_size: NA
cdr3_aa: CAISEPYRVDTQYF
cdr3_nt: TGTGCCATCAGTGAGCCGTACAGGGTAGATACGCAGTATTTT

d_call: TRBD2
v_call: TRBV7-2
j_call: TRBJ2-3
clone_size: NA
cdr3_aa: CASSLELAGGTDTQYF
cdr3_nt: TGTGCCAGCAGCTTAGAGCTAGCGGGGGGCACAGATACGCAGTATTTT

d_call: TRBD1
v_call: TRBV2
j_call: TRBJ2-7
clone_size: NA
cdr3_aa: CASSEARTGRHEQYF
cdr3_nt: TGTGCCAGCAGTGAAGCGCGGACAGGGAGGCACGAGCAGTACTTC

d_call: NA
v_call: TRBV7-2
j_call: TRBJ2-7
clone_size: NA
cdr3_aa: CASSQGSQLTYEQYF
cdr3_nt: TGTGCCAGCAGCCAGGGGTCGCAGCTGACCTACGAGCAGTACTTC

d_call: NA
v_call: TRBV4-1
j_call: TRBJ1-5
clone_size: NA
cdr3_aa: CASSQEWRVQPQHF
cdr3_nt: TGCGCCAGCAGCCAAGAATGGAGGGTCCAGCCCCAGCATTTT

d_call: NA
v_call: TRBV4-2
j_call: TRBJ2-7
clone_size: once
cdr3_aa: CASSGTAYEQYF
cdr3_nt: TGTGCCAGCAGCGGAACAGCCTACGAGCAGTACTTC

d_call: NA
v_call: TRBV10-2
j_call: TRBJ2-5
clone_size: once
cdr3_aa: CASSATVSETQYF
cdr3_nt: TGCGCCAGCAGCGCGACAGTTTCGGAGACCCAGTACTTC

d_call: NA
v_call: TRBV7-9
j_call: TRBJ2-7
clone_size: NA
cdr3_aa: CASSSTGFRTLGYEQYF
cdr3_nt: TGTGCCAGCAGCTCCACAGGGTTCCGGACTCTGGGTTACGAGCAGTACTTC

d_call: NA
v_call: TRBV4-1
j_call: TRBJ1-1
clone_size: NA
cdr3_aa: CASSHRTRMNTEAFF
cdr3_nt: TGCGCCAGCAGCCATCGGACACGCATGAACACTGAAGCTTTCTTT

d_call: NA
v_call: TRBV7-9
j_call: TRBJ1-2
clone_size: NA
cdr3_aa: CASSLYARHYGYTF
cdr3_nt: TGTGCCAGCAGCTTATACGCGCGGCACTATGGCTACACCTTC

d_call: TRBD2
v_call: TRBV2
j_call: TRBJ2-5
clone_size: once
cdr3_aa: CASSTGTSGGAGETQYF
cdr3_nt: TGTGCCAGCAGTACCGGGACTAGCGGGGGGGCCGGGGAGACCCAGTACTTC

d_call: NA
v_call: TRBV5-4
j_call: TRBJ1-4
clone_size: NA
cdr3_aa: CASSPRSSGGNEKLFF
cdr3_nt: TGTGCCAGCAGCCCACGATCATCGGGTGGGAATGAAAAACTGTTTTTT

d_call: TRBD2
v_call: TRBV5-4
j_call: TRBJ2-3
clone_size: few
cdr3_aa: CASSLGLAGGPNTQYF
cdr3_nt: TGTGCCAGCAGCTTGGGGCTAGCGGGGGGGCCAAATACGCAGTATTTT

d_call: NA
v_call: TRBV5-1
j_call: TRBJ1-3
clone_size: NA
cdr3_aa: CASSLEGPATGNTIYF
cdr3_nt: TGCGCCAGCAGCTTGGAGGGGCCCGCTACTGGAAACACCATATATTTT

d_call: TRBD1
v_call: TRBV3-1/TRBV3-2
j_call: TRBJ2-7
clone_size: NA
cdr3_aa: CASSQEYRAGGYEQYF
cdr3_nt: TGTGCCAGCAGCCAAGAATATCGCGCAGGGGGCTACGAGCAGTACTTC

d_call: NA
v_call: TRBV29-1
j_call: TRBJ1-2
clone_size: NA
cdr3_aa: CSINEDYGYTF
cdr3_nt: TGCAGCATCAACGAGGACTATGGCTACACCTTC

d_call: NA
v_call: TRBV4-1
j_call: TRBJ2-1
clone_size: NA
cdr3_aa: CASSQESPGSYNEQFF
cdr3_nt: TGCGCCAGCAGCCAAGAGTCCCCGGGGTCCTACAATGAGCAGTTCTTC